The 8 T cell receptor beta chains presented below share a single source sample, sequenced in a study of CD8 T cells in Susac syndrome (dated by TCRdb to between 2018 and 2021). Library preparation was by the immunoSEQ multiplex PCR assay. RNA was extracted with the RNeasy kit and about 0.5 to 1 ug was reverse transcribed using random hexamers. TCRdb's own reprocessing of the public reads used fastp at Q25 and MiXCR and kept productive beta chains. Duplicate CDR3 protein sequences are folded into a single record with the most common DNA and genes. This sample is represented by roughly 130,000 distinct CDR3 sequences; more than 90% of them were singletons. The leading ten clones occupy 0.12% of the sample. Sequenced sample: CD4+ T cells from PBMCs. The receptor set was obtained from a human donor in good health.

This CDR3 reads CAISNLAEQNIQYF. CDR3 nucleotides: TGTGCCATCAGCAACTTAGCGGAGCAAAACATTCAGTACTTC. This chain links TRBV10-3 with TRBJ2-4; D might be TRBD2 (6 bases). The CDR3 runs 14 residues. Trimming removed 6 bases from V and 5 bases from J, with 14 bases in between. Germline-derived CDR1 and CDR2 are ENHRY and SYGVKD.

This sequence joins TRBV3-1 and TRBJ1-4, with D hard to call. Deletions cut 8 bases from V and 10 bases from J, with 11 bases between. This CDR3 has 11 residues. Per germline, CDR1 LGHDT and CDR2 YNNKEL (reference sequence). This CDR3 reads CASDHQGKLFF. CDR3 coding DNA: TGTGCCAGCGATCATCAAGGAAAACTGTTTTTT.

The J gene is TRBJ2-1, the V gene TRBV24-1; 9 bases align to TRBD2. The V gene end was trimmed by 1 base and the J gene end by 6 bases; junction bases not matched to a gene: 3. Germline CDR1 and CDR2: KGHDR and SFDVKD. The CDR3 extends over 15 amino acids. CDR3 loop: CATSDLSGRSNEQFF. The CDR3 nucleotides are TGTGCCACCAGTGATTTAAGCGGGAGGTCCAATGAGCAGTTCTTC.

This chain joins TRBV28 and TRBJ1-1; 7 positions match TRBD1. CDR1 is MDHEN, CDR2 SYDVKM, per germline. This CDR3 region has 16 residues. J lost 6 bases, V lost 5 bases, and 15 bases had no gene match. CDR3 bases: TGTGCCAGCAGTCCAAGGACAGGCAAATCGGGCGCTGAAGCTTTCTTT. Translating gives CASSPRTGKSGAEAFF.

The rearrangement uses TRBV6-2 or TRBV6-3 and TRBJ1-1; the D is unclear. The CDR3 totals 12 residues. Germline assignment: CDR1 MNHEY and CDR2 SVGEGT. V gave up 2 bases and J gave up 4 bases, with 5 bases separating them. CDR3 sequence reads: CASSYKSTEAFF. In DNA, the CDR3 is TGTGCCAGCAGTTACAAGAGCACTGAAGCTTTCTTT.

The chain links TRBV3-1 to TRBJ2-1; 7 bases match TRBD2. The CDR3 has 16 residues. Germline-derived CDR1 and CDR2 are LGHDT and YNNKEL (reference sequence). The V gene end was trimmed by 2 bases and the J gene end by 0 bases; junction bases not matched to a gene: 4. Here the CDR3 DNA reads TGTGCCAGCAGCCAATTCAGCGGGAACTCCTACAATGAGCAGTTCTTC. Its translation: CASSQFSGNSYNEQFF.

Written as DNA, the CDR3 is TGTGCCAGCGGTGACAGGGGGGTTGGCAATGAGCAGTTCTTC. Translating it yields CASGDRGVGNEQFF. J is TRBJ2-1 and V is TRBV12-3 or TRBV12-4, with TRBD1 matching 9 bases. This CDR3 has 14 residues. After removal of 8 bases from V and 6 bases from J, the junction contained 8 bases not matched to a gene.

The table lists this clonotype with a count of one. V usage is TRBV5-1 and J usage is TRBJ2-3, with D perhaps matching TRBD1 or TRBD2 (6 bases each). Between the trimmed V and J ends, which lost 4 bases and 5 bases, there was a span of 17 bases. The CDR3 consists of 15 residues. CDR1 and CDR2 from the germline V gene are SGHRS and YFSETQ. In DNA, the CDR3 is TGCGCCAGCAGCCCCGGGGGCCAGAAAATAGATACGCAGTATTTT. Its translation is CASSPGGQKIDTQYF.